This TCR beta chain was captured by sequencing in a study of blood T cells in healthy people across ages. Regarding this clonotype: The target antigen is unknown.

Together with a sample-barcoded 5' primer, a J-beta primer mix was included in a second PCR lasting about 7 to 12 cycles. Each CDR3 protein is one row after TCRdb ran MiXCR on the 5' RACE reads. The sample records under 2,000,000 distinct CDR3 sequences, around 48% being singletons. The ends were cut back, 10 bases at V and 3 bases at J, with 20 bases in the middle. There are 15 residues in the CDR3. CDR1 SEHNR and CDR2 FQNEAQ come from the germline V gene (reference sequence). Study outcomes and limitations: Roughly linear declines in TCR beta diversity per million T cells occurred with age. No conclusive comparison of naive versus antigen-experienced cells was possible with unsorted PBMCs.

Sequencing was performed on blood. The source of this sequence is a woman aged 35 to 49 in good health. The chain carries TRBV7-9 and TRBJ2-3; tentatively, D is TRBD1 (6 bases). CDR3 amino acids: CATLGGGTVTDTQYF. CDR3 nucleotide sequence: TGTGCCACCCTCGGTGGGGGCACGGTTACAGATACGCAGTATTTT.